This T cell receptor (beta chain) was captured by sequencing in a study of blood T cell repertoires in COVID-19. At the level of the study: Acute and convalescent COVID-19 samples came from the United States, Italy and Spain. Sources were T cells, B-cell-depleted T cells, or PBMCs; the material itself was cDNA or gDNA.

There are 13 residues in the CDR3. CDR1 and CDR2 (germline): LNHDA, SQIVND (reference sequence). The junction had 2 bases not matched to a gene; V was cut back by 6 bases and J by 1 base. Study processing details: Amplifying reference gene primers gave estimates of nucleated cell counts. Sequenced by immunoSEQ multiplex PCR; TCRdb stores in-frame clones only, minus some. V, J and clone size were drawn from that table, and D and trimming were deduced from the DNA. The repertoire consists of 150,000 to 200,000 clones, with around nine tenths occurring once and the leading ten covering 2.5% to 4%. The chain has TRBV19 and TRBJ1-1; 7 nucleotides agree with TRBD1. The receptor comes from a man in his 70s with acute or convalescent COVID-19. The sequenced sample was peripheral blood. CDR3 loop: CASRRTGNTEAFF. In DNA form, the CDR3 reads TGTGCCAGTAGGCGGACAGGGAACACTGAAGCTTTCTTT.